This record looks at one T cell receptor (beta chain) sequence and its context. Its antigen remains unidentified. Germline-derived CDR1 and CDR2 are SSHAT and FNYEAQ (reference sequence). V lost 5 bases and J lost 9; bases outside the gene matches: 6. The CDR3 sequence is 14 residues long. The data derive from a study of shared clonotypes between healthy human individuals. Study-level results: Naive CD4 clonotypes were shared across a handful of donors at roughly 5%. Memory subsets had estimated richness that was generally smaller than that of naive subsets. When compared with the clonotypes that were shared by all four sorted-subset donors, the non-shared clonotypes turned out to have lower generation probabilities.

Running of the assay took place at deep level. Repertoires were generated with immunoSEQ multiplex PCR, while TCRdb's copy carries only in-frame clones and drops some. The table lists approximately 530,000 clones, 90% to 97% of them singletons, with less than 0.06% in the top ten. The TCR originated in a woman in her thirties in good health. Sequencing was performed on naive CD4+ T cells sorted from blood. Described subset: CD45RA+ positively selected. The chain joins TRBV7-7 to TRBJ2-2; the match to TRBD1 covers 10 bases. CDR3 protein: CASSPRQGAWELFF. The CDR3 DNA follows: TGTGCCAGCAGCCCGCGACAGGGGGCCTGGGAGCTGTTTTTT.